Given below is one TCR beta chain in context. Its antigen remains unknown. The data are from a study of PD-1 blockade in classical Hodgkin lymphoma. Time point meaning: cycle 4 day 1 (C4D1), after less than 7 weeks of nivolumab. The patients all showed relapse after autologous stem cell transplantation, while their brentuximab vedotin exposure varied. Magnetic negative selection was used to purify CD4+ T cells from thawed PBMCs. CDR3 length: 15 amino acids. Germline V gene lookup returns CDR1 ENHRY and CDR2 SYGVKD. Sequencing used immunoSEQ multiplex PCR; TCRdb keeps in-frame clones, though not all of them. Here the sample spans about 18,000 clones, more than 65% being singletons. Study-level results: It was among complete responders that baseline diversity resembled that of newly diagnosed patients. The authors have not defined what causes the repertoire differences, possibly disease activity or prior therapy. Newly diagnosed patients reportedly trailed healthy donors in baseline TCR diversity. CD4+ but not CD8+ TCR diversity rose significantly by C4D1.

This sample comprised CD4+ T cells from blood, obtained before the fourth cycle of nivolumab. The chain has TRBV10-3 and TRBJ2-5, with 10 bases identical to TRBD2. The J call could be wrong; TRBJ2-7 is a better fit for the DNA end. This TCR was recovered from a human donor with classical Hodgkin lymphoma. The CDR3 DNA reads as TGTGCCATCAGTGAGTCAGCGGGGGGGACCTACGAGCAGTACTTC. As protein: CAISESAGGTYEQYF.